The present entry profiles one T cell receptor (beta chain) with its context. The antigen remains undetermined. Every isolated RNA sample was fully reverse transcribed, so sequencing captured expressed TCRB transcripts. Naive, central memory and regulatory T cell samples averaged about 3.5 million reads. The method was immunoSEQ multiplex PCR; TCRdb's version includes in-frame clones alone and lacks a portion of them. The repertoire has around 160,000 clones, roughly 50% of them found once; the top ten carry approximately 0.4%. These data are taken from a study of beta chain features in type 1 diabetes. Regarding the study as a whole: The naive, central memory and Treg TCRB repertoires of patients appeared to be more similar to one another than those of healthy donors.

The CDR3 length is 12 residues. Trimming pared 4 bases from V and 5 bases from J, leaving 9 bases between. In germline, CDR1 is KGHSH, CDR2 LQKENI. Isolation of CD4+ naive, central memory, regulatory and stem cell-like memory cells was achieved by sorting via CD45RO/CCR7/CD25/CD127/CD95/CD27. Sorted cells reached over 95% purity in every population. The TCR originated in a man between 18 and 29 years old in good health. The V gene is TRBV18, the J gene TRBJ2-7, with D unclear. The sample was Tregs from blood. The CDR3 sequence: CASSLGPNEQYF. The CDR3 region has the DNA TGTGCCAGCTCACTTGGCCCGAACGAGCAGTACTTC.